Following are 32 T cell receptor beta chains from one sample sequenced in a study of shared T cell receptors in the human thymus (dated by TCRdb to the early 2020s). Library creation used the immunoSEQ multiplex PCR assay. Here the immuneACCESS table is served through TCRdb, limited to in-frame sequences with V and J called. Missing clones are a known gap in these copies; in checked studies unresolved V genes cover under half, and the rest lacks a known reason. The table for this sample lists approximately 730,000 clones; approximately 85% of them were counted only once. The top ten constitute under 0.012% of the sample. This sample also appeared in a second study, on human thymus T cells.

What was sequenced was thymocytes. All receptors come from a girl less than two years old with a congenital heart defect. Donor details come from another sample of the same person, matched by shared clones.

The V and J genes are TRBV5-5 and TRBJ1-5; no firm D call. The V and J ends lost 2 bases and 5 bases respectively, with 17 bases between them. CDR3 length: 16 amino acids. Per germline, CDR1 SGHKS and CDR2 YYEKEE (reference sequence). The CDR3 loop is CASSFTLRNEDQPQHF. CDR3 sequence (DNA): TGTGCCAGCAGCTTCACACTCCGAAACGAGGATCAGCCCCAGCATTTT.

J is TRBJ2-7 and V is TRBV2, with 10 bases fitting TRBD1. The CDR3 is 16 amino acids. V lost 1 base to trimming and J lost 7 bases; unmatched junction nucleotides: 10. Germline CDR1 reads SNHLY; CDR2 reads FYNNEI. The CDR3 DNA is TGTGCCAGCAGTGAAGTTTGGGGACAGGGGAAAATTGAGCAGTACTTC. Translating it yields CASSEVWGQGKIEQYF.

The chain links TRBV4-3 to TRBJ1-2; 11 bases agree with TRBD1. The CDR3 extends over 17 amino acids. The ends lost 0 bases at V and 4 bases at J; junction bases unmatched: 7. Germline loops: CDR1 LGHNA, CDR2 YSLEER. This chain's CDR3 is CASSQEGGQGASYGYTF. The CDR3 coding sequence is TGCGCCAGCAGCCAAGAAGGCGGACAGGGGGCTTCCTATGGCTACACCTTC.

V is TRBV15 and J is TRBJ1-2; possibly TRBD1 for D (6 bases). The CDR3 totals 16 residues. CDR1 is LNHNV and CDR2 is YYDKDF in the germline V gene (reference sequence). V gave up 6 bases and J gave up 6 bases, with 23 bases separating them. The CDR3, as DNA: TGTGCCACCAGAGGGGACACGGACAGTCCTTGGAATGGCTACACCTTC. The encoded protein is CATRGDTDSPWNGYTF.

The rearrangement links TRBV12-5 to TRBJ1-1, with D hard to call. The CDR3 is 11 residues long. Trimming stripped 6 bases from V and 1 base from J, with 3 bases between. In germline, CDR1 is LGHNT, CDR2 FRNRAP. CDR3 DNA sequence: TGTGCTAGTGGCCGGAACACTGAAGCTTTCTTT. Translated, it gives CASGRNTEAFF.

The chain has TRBV6-5 and TRBJ2-3, with 8 bases aligning to TRBD2. The CDR3 extends over 15 amino acids. J was trimmed by 5 bases and V by 0 bases; bases with no gene match: 4. Per the germline V gene, CDR1 is MNHEY and CDR2 is SVGAGI. This CDR3 is CASSYSTGGRDTQYF. Written as DNA, the CDR3 is TGTGCCAGCAGTTACTCTACGGGGGGGAGAGATACGCAGTATTTT.

This clone showed up just a few times. The genes are TRBV7-8 and TRBJ2-7, with TRBD1 matching 7 bases. J gave up 3 bases and V 5 bases, and 13 bases lay outside the gene matches. There are 16 residues in the CDR3. The V gene's germline CDR1 is SGHVS and CDR2 FQNEAQ. The CDR3, as DNA: TGTGCCAGCAGCAAGGGACAGAGCCCTCCTTACTACGAGCAGTACTTC. Translating it yields CASSKGQSPPYYEQYF.

This clone was recorded once. The J gene is TRBJ2-1, the V gene TRBV4-1, with TRBD2 matching 12 bases. This CDR3 has 15 amino acids. Germline V lookup: CDR1 MGHRA, CDR2 YSYEKL. V was pared by 4 bases and J by 8 bases, with 6 bases of the junction left unmatched. This CDR3 is CASSPLAGGMDEQFF. The DNA of the CDR3 is TGCGCCAGCAGCCCTCTAGCGGGGGGGATGGATGAGCAGTTCTTC.

The chain uses TRBV5-4 and TRBJ2-1; possible D gene TRBD2, 7 bases. V shed 4 bases and J shed 7 bases, with 21 bases lying between them. The CDR3 runs 16 residues. The germline V gene encodes CDR1 SGHNT and CDR2 YYREEE (reference sequence). The CDR3 DNA reads as TGTGCCAGCAGCCCTATAGGGGGGGGGCATCCGAATGAGCAGTTCTTC. Its protein product is CASSPIGGGHPNEQFF.

This clone was observed a handful of times. CDR3 nucleotides: TGTGCCAGCAGTAACCTAGCGGGGGAGGAAGATACGCAGTATTTT. It codes for CASSNLAGEEDTQYF. The V and J genes are TRBV28 and TRBJ2-3, with TRBD2 matching 10 bases. The germline CDR1 and CDR2 sequences are MDHEN and SYDVKM. Trimming removed 5 bases from V and 5 bases from J; junction bases left unmatched: 7. CDR3 length equals 15 residues.

The chain joins TRBV21-1 to TRBJ1-1; the table's D call TRBD1 went unverified against the DNA. TRBV21-1 is classified as a pseudogene. The CDR3 spans 15 residues. The CDR3 here is CASSPRTGMNTEAFF. In nucleotides, the CDR3 is TGTGCCAGCAGCCCGCGGACAGGGATGAACACTGAAGCTTTCTTT.

The V gene is TRBV19, the J gene TRBJ1-3; TRBD1 matches 7 bases. The CDR3 spans 15 residues. Germline loops: CDR1 LNHDA, CDR2 SQIVND (reference sequence). J was trimmed by 4 bases and V by 5 bases; bases with no gene match: 8. CDR3: CASSPGTEDGNTIYF. The CDR3 DNA sequence: TGTGCCAGTAGTCCCGGGACAGAGGACGGAAACACCATATATTTT.

The J gene is TRBJ1-5, the V gene TRBV21-1. TRBV21-1 is an annotated pseudogene. CDR3 length equals 18 residues. The CDR3: CASSKIEEGIDSNQPQHF. CDR3 coding DNA: TGTGCCAGCAGCAAAATTGAGGAGGGAATAGATAGCAATCAGCCCCAGCATTTT.

The genes are TRBV7-2 and TRBJ1-5; a possible D gene is TRBD1 (6 bases). Germline V lookup: CDR1 SGHTA, CDR2 FQGNSA. The germline V and J ends were trimmed by 5 bases and 5 bases, with 13 bases remaining between them. This CDR3 is built from 14 residues. The CDR3 is CASSRDIPYQPQHF. CDR3 in DNA: TGTGCCAGCAGCCGGGACATACCTTATCAGCCCCAGCATTTT.

The chain employs TRBV6-1 and TRBJ2-7; possible D gene TRBD1, 5 bases. Trimming took 4 bases from V and 0 from J, leaving 7 bases between them. This CDR3 region has 13 residues. Germline CDR1 MNHNS, CDR2 SASEGT. Here the CDR3 DNA reads TGTGCCAGCAGTGGACAGAGCTCCTACGAGCAGTACTTC. Translating gives CASSGQSSYEQYF.

The chain links TRBV29-1 to TRBJ1-4; 7 nucleotides match TRBD1. The CDR3 is 12 residues long. From germline, CDR1 is SQVTM and CDR2 ANQGSEA. V shed 6 bases, J shed 8 bases, and the junction held 6 bases outside the gene matches. The CDR3 nucleotides read TGCAGCGTCGCCCAGGACAGGGAAAAACTGTTTTTT. It encodes CSVAQDREKLFF.

This chain uses TRBV4-3 with TRBJ1-6; D call uncertain. The CDR3 totals 18 residues. CDR1 is LGHNA and CDR2 is YSLEER in the germline V gene. The V end was cut by 0 bases, the J end by 7 bases, with 19 bases between. The CDR3 sequence is CASSQDLVVQAQNSPLHF. The CDR3 region has the DNA TGCGCCAGCAGCCAAGATTTGGTAGTCCAGGCCCAAAATTCACCCCTCCACTTT.

This chain joins TRBV18 and TRBJ1-2; 7 bases line up with TRBD1. J was trimmed by 6 bases and V by 4 bases; bases with no gene match: 20. The CDR3 is made up of 18 amino acids. Germline V gene data show CDR1 as KGHSH and CDR2 as LQKENI. The CDR3 sequence is CASSLSNGTDSLADGYTF. DNA of the CDR3: TGTGCCAGCTCACTATCGAACGGGACAGACTCACTCGCCGATGGCTACACCTTC.

V is TRBV6-1 and J is TRBJ1-5, with D perhaps TRBD1 (5 bases). CDR1 is MNHNS and CDR2 is SASEGT in the germline V gene. V lost 4 bases, J lost 6 bases, and 16 bases lay in between. This CDR3 spans 15 amino acids. The CDR3 here is CASSGRAVGSQPQHF. In DNA, the CDR3 is TGTGCCAGCAGTGGCAGGGCAGTTGGCAGTCAGCCCCAGCATTTT.

This clone was seen only a few times. This chain uses TRBV13 with TRBJ1-2; D is unclear. In germline, CDR1 is PRHDT, CDR2 FYEKMQ (reference sequence). Trimming cost V 5 bases and J 6 bases, with 34 bases left between them. The CDR3 has 20 amino acids. CDR3 sequence (DNA): TGTGCCAGCAGCCACATGGCGAGGCGGCAGTCGATCCCCCGTTCAGATGGCTACACCTTC. This sequence encodes CASSHMARRQSIPRSDGYTF. The variable domain in full, completed from reference TRBV13 and TRBJ1-2, reads AAGVIQSPRHLIKEKRETATLKCYPIPRHDTVYWYQQGPGQDPQFLISFYEKMQSDKGSIPDRFSAQQFSDYHSELNMSSLELGDSALYFCASSHMARRQSIPRSDGYTFGSGTRLTVV.

The rearrangement uses TRBV6-6 and TRBJ2-3; D perhaps matches TRBD2 (6 bases). Germline assignment: CDR1 MNHNY and CDR2 SVGAGI (reference sequence). V was pared by 5 bases and J by 2 bases, with 17 bases between. The CDR3 totals 16 residues. The DNA of the CDR3 is TGTGCCAGCAGTAACATAGCGGAATTGTCCACAGATACGCAGTATTTT. It translates to CASSNIAELSTDTQYF.

In DNA, the CDR3 is TGCGCCAGCAGCTTCAACCCCAGGGTAATTTTTAACTATGGCTACACCTTC. This translates into CASSFNPRVIFNYGYTF. This chain links TRBV5-1 with TRBJ1-2; perhaps TRBD1 as D (5 bases). The V and J ends lost 2 bases and 1 base respectively, with 18 bases between them. CDR1 SGHRS and CDR2 YFSETQ come from the germline V gene. CDR3 length: 17 residues. The entire variable domain, with the rest obtained from reference TRBV5-1 and TRBJ1-2, is as follows: KAGVTQTPRYLIKTRGQQVTLSCSPISGHRSVSWYQQTPGQGLQFLFEYFSETQRNKGNFPGRFSGRQFSNSRSEMNVSTLELGDSALYLCASSFNPRVIFNYGYTFGSGTRLTVV.

This chain links TRBV7-3 with TRBJ1-1; 8 bases map to TRBD1. Per the germline V gene, CDR1 is SGHTA and CDR2 is FQGTGA. Trimming took 0 bases from V and 1 from J; bases not matched to a gene: 4. The CDR3 extends over 16 amino acids. The CDR3 DNA reads TGTGCCAGCAGCTTAACGGGACAGGCCCCGAACACTGAAGCTTTCTTT. This gives the protein CASSLTGQAPNTEAFF.

The V gene is TRBV2, the J gene TRBJ1-5, with TRBD1 identical over 7 bases. The CDR3 runs 15 residues. Per germline, CDR1 SNHLY and CDR2 FYNNEI. Losses at the gene ends were 3 bases for V and 3 bases for J; bases not matched to a gene: 5. The CDR3 sequence is CASSDVRGYNQPQHF. In DNA, the CDR3 is TGTGCCAGCAGTGATGTCAGGGGGTACAATCAGCCCCAGCATTTT.

The rearrangement uses TRBV27 and TRBJ2-7; 8 bases agree with TRBD1. The germline V gene encodes CDR1 MNHEY and CDR2 SMNVEV (reference sequence). V lost 1 base, J lost 2 bases, and 7 bases stayed unmatched. The CDR3 is 16 amino acids. The CDR3 sequence: CASSLYRDRSPYEQYF. In DNA, the CDR3 is TGTGCCAGCAGTTTATACCGGGACAGGTCCCCCTACGAGCAGTACTTC.

This clone was seen more than once but under ten times. One end of the junction varies from germline; a read error may be responsible. CDR3 sequence: CASSRGDKQPVF. DNA of the CDR3: TGTGCCAGCAGCCGGGGGGACAAGCAACCGGTTTTT. V gene TRBV28 combines with J gene TRBJ2-2, with D possibly being TRBD2 (7 bases). The CDR3 runs 12 residues. Germline V lookup: CDR1 MDHEN, CDR2 SYDVKM.

The chain is built from TRBV16 and TRBJ2-5, with 9 bases that match TRBD1. CDR1 and CDR2 (germline): KGHSY, FQNENV. Trimming cost V 4 bases and J 3 bases; bases outside gene matches: 0. This CDR3 comprises 13 residues. CDR3 in DNA: TGTGCCAGCAGCCGGACAGGGGAAGAGACCCAGTACTTC. Its protein is CASSRTGEETQYF.

The chain is built from TRBV6-5 and TRBJ1-1; D is ambiguous. V lost 4 bases to trimming and J lost 6 bases, with 15 bases between them. CDR1 and CDR2 from the germline V gene are MNHEY and SVGAGI. This CDR3 has 14 residues. CDR3 residues: CASSLRGGIAEAFF. CDR3 in DNA: TGTGCCAGCAGTTTACGGGGAGGGATCGCTGAAGCTTTCTTT.

CDR3 nucleotide sequence: TGTGCCAGCAGTCCAACCGGGACAGGGGCCTACGAGCAGTACTTC. This translates into CASSPTGTGAYEQYF. The chain joins TRBV6-1 to TRBJ2-7, with 10 positions matching TRBD1. V dropped 5 bases and J dropped 2; count of bases not matched to a gene: 6. The CDR3 is 15 amino acids. The germline V gene encodes CDR1 MNHNS and CDR2 SASEGT.

V and J are TRBV14 and TRBJ1-6, with TRBD1 as a possible D gene (5 bases). V was pared by 1 base and J by 10 bases, with 14 bases between. Germline V gene sequence: CDR1 SGHDN, CDR2 FVKESK. The CDR3 length is 15 residues. The CDR3 sequence is CASSQGQGIYSPLHF. The CDR3 nucleotides are TGTGCCAGCAGCCAAGGTCAGGGAATCTACTCACCCCTCCACTTT. Looking up the rest from reference TRBV14 and TRBJ1-6 gives the full variable domain: EAGVTQFPSHSVIEKGQTVTLRCDPISGHDNLYWYRRVMGKEIKFLLHFVKESKQDESGMPNNRFLAERTGGTYSTLKVQPAELEDSGVYFCASSQGQGIYSPLHFGNGTRLTVT.

The chain carries TRBV5-1 and TRBJ2-5; 7 bases map to TRBD2. Per the germline V gene, CDR1 is SGHRS and CDR2 is YFSETQ. With 3 bases clipped from V and 5 bases from J, the junction kept 10 bases outside the gene matches. The CDR3 has 15 amino acids. The CDR3 region has the DNA TGCGCCAGCAGCTCCCCGGCGGGGGTGGAGGAGACCCAGTACTTC. The encoded protein is CASSSPAGVEETQYF.

The V and J genes are TRBV7-6 and TRBJ1-4; the D gene is possibly TRBD1 (5 bases). This CDR3 is 15 amino acids long. Germline V gene sequence: CDR1 SGHVS, CDR2 FNYEAQ. The V end was cut by 1 base, the J end by 10 bases, with 16 bases between. This CDR3 reads CASSLGGTLGGKLFF. The DNA for the CDR3 is TGTGCCAGCAGCTTAGGAGGGACGTTGGGGGGAAAACTGTTTTTT.